The clone carrying this TCR beta chain was seen a single time. The record originates from a study of blood T cell repertoires in COVID-19. Study at large: Donors in the United States, Italy and Spain gave samples during acute or convalescent COVID-19. T cells, B-cell-depleted T cells, or PBMCs supplied cDNA or gDNA.

CDR3 length: 16 amino acids. With V trimmed by 0 bases and J by 8 bases, 11 bases remained unmatched. Germline V gene data show CDR1 as SGDLS and CDR2 as YYNGEE. Here immunoSEQ multiplex PCR was the method, and the copy in TCRdb shows in-frame clones only, minus some. The sample lists about 97,000 clones, around four fifths seen once, with 4% to 5.5% in the top ten. Sequenced: peripheral blood. The chain has TRBV9 and TRBJ2-3; TRBD1 matches 8 bases. This sequence originates from a human donor in a cohort sampled during active COVID-19. As DNA, the CDR3 is TGTGCCAGCAGCGTAGGGACAGGGACGACCGGATTTACGCAGTATTTT. As protein: CASSVGTGTTGFTQYF.